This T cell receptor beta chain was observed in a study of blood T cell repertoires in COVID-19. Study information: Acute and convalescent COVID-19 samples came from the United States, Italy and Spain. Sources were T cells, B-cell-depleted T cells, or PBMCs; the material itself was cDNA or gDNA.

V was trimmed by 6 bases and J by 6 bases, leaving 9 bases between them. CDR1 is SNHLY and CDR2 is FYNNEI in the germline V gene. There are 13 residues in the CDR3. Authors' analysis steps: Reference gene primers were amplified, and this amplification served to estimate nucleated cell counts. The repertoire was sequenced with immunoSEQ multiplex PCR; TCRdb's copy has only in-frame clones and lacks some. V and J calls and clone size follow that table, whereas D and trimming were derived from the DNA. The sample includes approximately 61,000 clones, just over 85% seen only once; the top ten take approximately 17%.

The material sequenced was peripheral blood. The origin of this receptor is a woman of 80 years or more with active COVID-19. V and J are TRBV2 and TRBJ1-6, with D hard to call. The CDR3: CASRTGANSPLHF. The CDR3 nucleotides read TGTGCCAGCAGGACTGGAGCTAATTCACCCCTCCACTTT. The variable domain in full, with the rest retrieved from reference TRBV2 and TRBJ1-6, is EPEVTQTPSHQVTQMGQEVILRCVPISNHLYFYWYRQILGQKVEFLVSFYNNEISEKSEIFDDQFSVERPDGSNFTLKIRSTKLEDSAMYFCASRTGANSPLHFGNGTRLTVT.